These 20 T cell receptor beta chains were sequenced from one sample in a study of T cells in localized non-small cell lung cancer. TCRdb's copy holds only in-frame clones and misses some; the assay was immunoSEQ multiplex PCR. The sample contains some 52,000 clones, about three quarters of which appear only once. The sequencing used PBMCs, collected before any cancer treatment. The receptors derive from a woman aged 35-70 years with stage II lung adenocarcinoma.

The gene calls are TRBV6-1 and TRBJ1-2; D unclear. CDR3 length: 14 residues. CDR1 is MNHNS and CDR2 is SASEGT in the germline V gene. With 0 bases removed from V and 1 base from J, the gap between germline ends came to 6 bases. In nucleotides, the CDR3 is TGTGCCAGCAGTGAAGCTCACATTAACTATGGCTACACCTTC. Translating it yields CASSEAHINYGYTF.

This clone appeared once. The chain is built from TRBV28 and TRBJ1-2; 11 nucleotides align to TRBD1. CDR1 is MDHEN and CDR2 is SYDVKM in the germline V gene. Trimming at V came to 6 bases and at J to 7 bases, leaving 13 bases not matched to a gene. This CDR3 spans 16 amino acids. The CDR3: CASSSGQGAGEAGYTF. Written as DNA, the CDR3 is TGTGCCAGCAGCTCAGGACAGGGGGCGGGTGAGGCTGGCTACACCTTC.

The rearrangement joins TRBV2 to TRBJ1-1; 11 nucleotides agree with TRBD1. CDR3 length: 14 residues. Germline CDR1 reads SNHLY; CDR2 reads FYNNEI. The V and J ends lost 6 bases and 8 bases, in that order; junction bases with no gene match: 8. The CDR3: CASRSSGTGGEAFF. DNA for the CDR3: TGTGCCAGCAGATCCTCCGGGACAGGGGGGGAAGCTTTCTTT.

The J gene is TRBJ1-1, the V gene TRBV7-9; no clear D gene. This CDR3 is 12 amino acids long. Trimming shortened V by 6 bases and J by 7 bases, and 12 bases separated the two germline ends. CDR1 is SEHNR and CDR2 is FQNEAQ in the germline V gene (reference sequence). CDR3 residues: CASSPDWSEAFF. As DNA, the CDR3 is TGTGCCAGCAGTCCCGACTGGAGTGAAGCTTTCTTT.

The chain uses TRBV19 and TRBJ2-1, with 16 bases fitting TRBD2. Germline CDR1 LNHDA, CDR2 SQIVND (reference sequence). The CDR3 contains 19 residues. With V trimmed by 2 bases and J by 3 bases, 7 bases remained unmatched. DNA of the CDR3: TGTGCCAGTAGTATAAGTGGGACTAGCGGGGGGGCCAACTACAATGAGCAGTTCTTC. Translating gives CASSISGTSGGANYNEQFF. Variable domain in full (rest from reference TRBV19 and TRBJ2-1): DGGITQSPKYLFRKEGQNVTLSCEQNLNHDAMYWYRQDPGQGLRLIYYSQIVNDFQKGDIAEGYSVSREKKESFPLTVTSAQKNPTAFYLCASSISGTSGGANYNEQFFGPGTRLTVL.

The chain has TRBV2 and TRBJ1-3; D is ambiguous. This CDR3 region has 12 residues. V dropped 8 bases and J dropped 4 bases, with 9 bases sitting between them. Germline V gives CDR1 SNHLY, CDR2 FYNNEI. CDR3 sequence reads: CASVSGGNTIYF. CDR3 sequence (DNA): TGTGCCAGCGTCTCGGGCGGAAACACCATATATTTT.

The rearrangement joins TRBV19 to TRBJ1-2; no clear D gene. Trimming left V 6 bases short and J 2 bases short, with 13 bases between. Germline values: CDR1 LNHDA, CDR2 SQIVND (reference sequence). There are 14 residues in the CDR3. As DNA, the CDR3 is TGTGCCAGTAGGAGGCCGGGCAGCAACTATGGCTACACCTTC. Protein sequence: CASRRPGSNYGYTF.

V and J are TRBV6-6 and TRBJ2-3; 8 positions match TRBD1. This CDR3 contains 15 residues. CDR1 is MNHNY and CDR2 is SVGAGI in the germline V gene (reference sequence). Germline trimming cut 4 bases from V and 1 base from J; bases unmatched to any gene: 4. The CDR3: CASSSTGAGTDTQYF. In nucleotides, the CDR3 is TGTGCCAGCAGTTCGACAGGGGCAGGCACAGATACGCAGTATTTT.

The chain has TRBV21-1 and TRBJ1-5. TRBV21-1 is a pseudogene locus. The CDR3 contains 16 residues. The CDR3 DNA is TGTGCCAGCAAAACACATCGACTTAATAGCAATCAGCCCCAGCATTTT. It yields the protein CASKTHRLNSNQPQHF.

The chain couples TRBV19 to TRBJ2-6; no clear D. The germline CDR1 and CDR2 sequences are LNHDA and SQIVND (reference sequence). The V and J ends lost 8 bases and 1 base respectively, with 9 bases between them. This CDR3 comprises 14 residues. CDR3 DNA: TGTGCCAGTCCCGGGCCTTCTGGGGCCAACGTCCTGACTTTC. Translated: CASPGPSGANVLTF.

The chain recombines TRBV15 with TRBJ2-5; D is perhaps TRBD2 (6 bases). CDR1 and CDR2 (germline): LNHNV, YYDKDF (reference sequence). The CDR3 is made up of 13 amino acids. V shed 1 base and J shed 5 bases, with 8 bases lying between them. CDR3 bases: TGTGCCACCAGCAGAGCTGGGGGGGAGACCCAGTACTTC. Amino acids: CATSRAGGETQYF.

Details on this clone: In the same sample, other DNA sequences code for this CDR3. The genes are TRBV9 and TRBJ2-2, with 14 bases aligning to TRBD2. Trimming at V came to 3 bases and at J to 1 base, leaving 2 bases not matched to a gene. This CDR3 is built from 17 residues. Germline assignment: CDR1 SGDLS and CDR2 YYNGEE. In nucleotides, the CDR3 is TGTGCCAGCAGCGCCGGACTAGCGGGGGGGAACACCGGGGAGCTGTTTTTT. Translating it yields CASSAGLAGGNTGELFF.

This clone was detected only a few times. The chain couples TRBV5-1 to TRBJ2-1, with 7 bases fitting TRBD2. J gave up 8 bases and V 0 bases, and 8 bases lay outside the gene matches. This CDR3 region has 15 residues. The V gene's germline CDR1 is SGHRS and CDR2 YFSETQ. The CDR3 region has the DNA TGCGCCAGCAGCTTGGGACACACCACTAGCGATGAGCAGTTCTTC. Its translation is CASSLGHTTSDEQFF.

The chain is built from TRBV19 and TRBJ1-3; D is undetermined. The CDR3 sequence is 14 residues long. Deletions cut 7 bases from V and 4 bases from J, with 14 bases between. The germline CDR1 and CDR2 sequences are LNHDA and SQIVND (reference sequence). CDR3 sequence (DNA): TGTGCCAGTATGGTGGCGGGCCCGGGAAACACCATATATTTT. Encoded protein: CASMVAGPGNTIYF.

This clone was observed a handful of times. The chain is built from TRBV7-6 and TRBJ2-5; 11 positions agree with TRBD2. Unmatched junction bases numbered 7, after V lost 5 bases and J lost 5 bases. CDR1 is SGHVS and CDR2 is FNYEAQ in the germline V gene. The length of the CDR3 is 15 residues. CDR3 nucleotides: TGTGCCAGCAGCCTGAGACTAGCGGGACGGGAGACCCAGTACTTC. Its protein is CASSLRLAGRETQYF.

The V and J genes are TRBV6-1 and TRBJ2-1; 11 bases align to TRBD1. The length of the CDR3 is 15 residues. The ends lost 7 bases at V and 5 bases at J; junction bases unmatched: 7. Germline CDR1 is MNHNS and CDR2 is SASEGT. CDR3: CASIRTGGMNNEQFF. The CDR3 nucleotides are TGTGCCAGCATCCGGACAGGGGGCATGAACAATGAGCAGTTCTTC.

This chain links TRBV7-9 with TRBJ1-1; D unresolved. Germline lookup yields CDR1 SEHNR and CDR2 FQNEAQ (reference sequence). The length of the CDR3 is 13 residues. Trimming took off 1 base at V and 11 bases at J, with 14 bases between the two ends. The CDR3 bases are TGTGCCAGCAGCTTAGAAGGGCCCCTTGGGGCTTTCTTT. Residues: CASSLEGPLGAFF.

The rearrangement joins TRBV7-6 to TRBJ2-3; TRBD2 aligns across 11 bases. The germline gives CDR1 SGHVS, CDR2 FNYEAQ. The CDR3 has 15 residues. V shed 5 bases, J shed 1 base, and the junction held 2 bases outside the gene matches. The CDR3 nucleotides read TGTGCCAGCAGCGCGACTAGCGGGGGCACAGATACGCAGTATTTT. Protein: CASSATSGGTDTQYF.

The J gene is TRBJ2-7, the V gene TRBV25-1; D is possibly TRBD1 or TRBD2 (5 bases each). This CDR3 spans 13 amino acids. The germline V gene encodes CDR1 MGHDK and CDR2 SYGVNS. Trimming took off 8 bases at V and 0 bases at J, with 11 bases between the two ends. The CDR3 DNA reads as TGTGCCAGCGAAGGGGACCCCTCCTACGAGCAGTACTTC. Its translation: CASEGDPSYEQYF.

This chain uses TRBV29-1 with TRBJ2-1; 9 positions agree with TRBD1. Germline V gives CDR1 SQVTM, CDR2 ANQGSEA. Trimming at V came to 3 bases and at J to 1 base, leaving 4 bases not matched to a gene. The CDR3 extends over 15 amino acids. This chain's CDR3 is CSVDSGTGSYNEQFF. The CDR3 DNA reads as TGCAGCGTTGATTCTGGGACAGGGTCCTACAATGAGCAGTTCTTC.